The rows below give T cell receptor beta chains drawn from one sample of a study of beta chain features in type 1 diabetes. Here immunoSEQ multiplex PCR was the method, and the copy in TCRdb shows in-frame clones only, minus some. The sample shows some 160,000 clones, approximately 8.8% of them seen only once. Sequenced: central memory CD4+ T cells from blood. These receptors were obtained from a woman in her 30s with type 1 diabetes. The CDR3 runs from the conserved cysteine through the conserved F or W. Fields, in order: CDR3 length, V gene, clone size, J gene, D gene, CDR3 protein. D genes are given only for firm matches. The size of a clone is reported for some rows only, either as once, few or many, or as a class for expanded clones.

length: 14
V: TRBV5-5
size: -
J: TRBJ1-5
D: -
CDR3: CASSLSPGNQPQHF

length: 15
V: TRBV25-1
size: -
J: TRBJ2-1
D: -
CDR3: CASSPRVSSYNEQFF

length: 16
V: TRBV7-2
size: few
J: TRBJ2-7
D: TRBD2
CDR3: CASSLGAAGVSYEQYF

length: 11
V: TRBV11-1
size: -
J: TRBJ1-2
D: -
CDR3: CASSFSSGYTF

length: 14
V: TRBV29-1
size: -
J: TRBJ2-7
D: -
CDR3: CSVGTATHSYEQYF

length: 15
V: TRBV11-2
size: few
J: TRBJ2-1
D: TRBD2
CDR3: CASSSGLAEYNEQFF

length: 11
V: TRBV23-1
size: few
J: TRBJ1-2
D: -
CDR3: CASSQDSLYTF

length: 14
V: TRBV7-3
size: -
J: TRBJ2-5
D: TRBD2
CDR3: CASSPGTSGETQYF

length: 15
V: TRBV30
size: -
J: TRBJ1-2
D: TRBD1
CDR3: CAWSSFGTGNGGYTF

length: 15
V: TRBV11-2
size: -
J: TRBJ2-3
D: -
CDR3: CASSLPGHQTDTQYF

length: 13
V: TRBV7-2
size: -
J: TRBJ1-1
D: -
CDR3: CASSPQGLGEAFF

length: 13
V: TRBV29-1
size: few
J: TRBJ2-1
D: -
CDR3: CSVAWQGSDEQFF

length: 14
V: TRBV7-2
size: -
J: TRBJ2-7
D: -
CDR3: CASSPGLSSYEQYF

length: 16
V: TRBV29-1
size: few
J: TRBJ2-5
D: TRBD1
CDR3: CSVGGRTGPTQETQYF

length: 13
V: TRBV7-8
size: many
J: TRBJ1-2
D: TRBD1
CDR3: CASSERDSYGYTF

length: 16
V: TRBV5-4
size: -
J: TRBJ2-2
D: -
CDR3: CASSGIYQGADGELFF

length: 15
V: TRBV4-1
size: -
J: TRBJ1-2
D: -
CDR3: CASSDFRTAIGGYTF

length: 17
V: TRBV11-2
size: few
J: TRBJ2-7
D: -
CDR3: CASSGSGTLGISYEQYF

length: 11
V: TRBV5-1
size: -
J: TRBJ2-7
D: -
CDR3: CASSSEYEQYF

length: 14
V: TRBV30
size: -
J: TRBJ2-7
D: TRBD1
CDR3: CAWSSQGAEAREYF

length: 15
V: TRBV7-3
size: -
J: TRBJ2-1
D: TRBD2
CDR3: CASSLNAGAGNEQFF

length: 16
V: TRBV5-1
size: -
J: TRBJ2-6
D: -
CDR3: CASSLGRGSGANVLTF

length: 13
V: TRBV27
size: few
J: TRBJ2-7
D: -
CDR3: CATSEGLNYEQYF

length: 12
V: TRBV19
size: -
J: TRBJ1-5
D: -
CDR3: CASSPQEGPQHF

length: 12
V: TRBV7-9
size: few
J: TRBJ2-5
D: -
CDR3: CASSPNVETQYF

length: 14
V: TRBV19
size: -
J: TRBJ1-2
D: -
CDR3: CASSIGGQNYGYTF

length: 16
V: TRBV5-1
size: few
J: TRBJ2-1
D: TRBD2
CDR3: CASRESGSRSYNEQFF

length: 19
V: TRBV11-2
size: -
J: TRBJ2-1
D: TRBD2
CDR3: CASSLVLAGELSSYNEQFF

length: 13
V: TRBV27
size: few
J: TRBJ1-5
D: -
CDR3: CASSSPADQPQHF

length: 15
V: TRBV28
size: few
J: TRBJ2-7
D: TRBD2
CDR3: CASSPPSGSPYEQYF

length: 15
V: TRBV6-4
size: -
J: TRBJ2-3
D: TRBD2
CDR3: CASSELAGSLSTQYF

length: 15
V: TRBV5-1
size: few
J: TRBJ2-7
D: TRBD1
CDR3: CASSFWTGGTYEQYF

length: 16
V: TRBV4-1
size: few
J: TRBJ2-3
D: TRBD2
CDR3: CASSQRLAGESDTQYF

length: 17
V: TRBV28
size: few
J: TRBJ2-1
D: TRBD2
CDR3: CASRPSGGDYSYNEQFF

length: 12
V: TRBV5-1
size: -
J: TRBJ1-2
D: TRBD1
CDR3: CASGGTDYGYTF

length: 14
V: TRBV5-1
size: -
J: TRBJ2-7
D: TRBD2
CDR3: CASRRGTSESEQYF

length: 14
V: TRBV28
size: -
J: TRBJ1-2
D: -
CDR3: CASSPDGVPDGYTF

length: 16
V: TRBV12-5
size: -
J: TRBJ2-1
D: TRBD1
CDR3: CASGFPGQGFYNEQFF

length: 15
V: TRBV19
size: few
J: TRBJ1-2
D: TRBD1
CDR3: CASRRTGTKSYGYTF

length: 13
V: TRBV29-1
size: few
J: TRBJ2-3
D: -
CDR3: CSVEGGGTDTQYF

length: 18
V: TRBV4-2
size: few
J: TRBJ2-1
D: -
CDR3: CASSQAWTGERGYNEQFF

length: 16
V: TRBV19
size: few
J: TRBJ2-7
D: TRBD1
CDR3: CASSVPGTGPRGEQYF

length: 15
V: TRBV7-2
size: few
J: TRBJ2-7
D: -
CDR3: CASSPPDRRGYEQYF

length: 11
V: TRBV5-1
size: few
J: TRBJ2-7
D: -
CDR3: CASSLASEQYF

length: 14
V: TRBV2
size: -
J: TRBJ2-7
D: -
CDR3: CASFLGRDTYEQYF

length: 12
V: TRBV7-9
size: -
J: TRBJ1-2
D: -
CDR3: CASSLQSQAATF

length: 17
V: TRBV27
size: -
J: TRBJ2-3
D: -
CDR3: CASSLEFRTTGTDTQYF

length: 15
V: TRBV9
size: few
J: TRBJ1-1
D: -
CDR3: CASSVVGGFNTEAFF

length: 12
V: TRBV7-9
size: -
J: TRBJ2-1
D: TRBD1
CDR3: CASSRQGFEQFF

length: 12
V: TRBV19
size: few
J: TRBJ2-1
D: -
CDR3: CASSGQGNEQFF

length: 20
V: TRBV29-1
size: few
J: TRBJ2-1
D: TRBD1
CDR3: CSADLRTGTGGSVSYNEQFF

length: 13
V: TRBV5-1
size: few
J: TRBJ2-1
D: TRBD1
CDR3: CASSNPTGVGLFF

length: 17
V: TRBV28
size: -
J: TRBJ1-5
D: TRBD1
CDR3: CASSLPYRGRVNQPQHF

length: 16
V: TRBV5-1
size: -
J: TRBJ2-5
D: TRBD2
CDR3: CASSLSLAGEGETQYF

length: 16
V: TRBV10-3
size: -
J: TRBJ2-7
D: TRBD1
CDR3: CAISESPGQGLYEQYF

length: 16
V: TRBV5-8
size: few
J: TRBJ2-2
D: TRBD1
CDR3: CASSQGTGVITGELFF